This T cell receptor (beta chain) was captured by sequencing in a study of radiation and T cells in renal cell carcinoma. Whole-study findings and limits: Top tumor clonotypes rose in blood 2 weeks post-radiation, then contracted.

With respect to this clone: Antigen unknown.

Time point indicated: blood 4 weeks post-SBRT, at nephrectomy. Noted treatment: 15 Gy SBRT to primary tumor, nephrectomy 4 weeks later. The germline CDR1 and CDR2 sequences are SGHRS and YFSETQ. This CDR3 is built from 15 residues. The J segment lost 6 bases and the V segment lost 4 bases, leaving 7 bases of the junction unmatched. Some clones are missing from TCRdb's copy, which holds only in-frame ones; the method was immunoSEQ multiplex PCR. Among tens of thousands of clones listed, around 85% were seen once. The receptor comes from a man aged 50-60 years with renal cell carcinoma. V usage is TRBV5-1 and J usage is TRBJ1-6, with 7 bases that match TRBD1. The material sequenced was blood, taken from a patient whose treatment included radiotherapy and nephrectomy. This CDR3 reads CASSPGDSPNSPLHF. CDR3 in DNA: TGCGCCAGCAGCCCAGGGGACAGCCCTAATTCACCCCTCCACTTT.